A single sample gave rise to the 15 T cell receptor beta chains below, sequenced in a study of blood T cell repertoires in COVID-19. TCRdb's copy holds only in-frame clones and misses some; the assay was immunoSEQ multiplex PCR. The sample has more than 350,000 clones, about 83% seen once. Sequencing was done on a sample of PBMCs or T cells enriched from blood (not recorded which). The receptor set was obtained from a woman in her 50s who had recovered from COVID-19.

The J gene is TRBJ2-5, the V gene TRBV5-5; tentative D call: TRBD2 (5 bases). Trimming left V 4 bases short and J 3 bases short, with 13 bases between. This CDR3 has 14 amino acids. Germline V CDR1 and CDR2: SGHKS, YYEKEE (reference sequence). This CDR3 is CASSPWTGKETQYF. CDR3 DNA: TGTGCCAGCAGCCCTTGGACGGGGAAAGAGACCCAGTACTTC.

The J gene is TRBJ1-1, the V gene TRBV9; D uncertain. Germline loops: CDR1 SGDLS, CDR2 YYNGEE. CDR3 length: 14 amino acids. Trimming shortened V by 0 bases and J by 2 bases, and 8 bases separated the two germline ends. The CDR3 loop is CASSVGPANTEAFF. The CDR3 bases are TGTGCCAGCAGCGTAGGGCCTGCCAACACTGAAGCTTTCTTT. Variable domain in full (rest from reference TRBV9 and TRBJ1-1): DSGVTQTPKHLITATGQRVTLRCSPRSGDLSVYWYQQSLDQGLQFLIQYYNGEERAKGNILERFSAQQFPDLHSELNLSSLELGDSALYFCASSVGPANTEAFFGQGTRLTVV.

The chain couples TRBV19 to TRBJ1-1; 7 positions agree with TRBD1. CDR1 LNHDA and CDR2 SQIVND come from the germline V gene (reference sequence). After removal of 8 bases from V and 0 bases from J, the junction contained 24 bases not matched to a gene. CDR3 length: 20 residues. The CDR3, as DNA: TGTGCCAGTGGTGATCGGGTTGCCTCCAGGGACAGTCCCATGAACACTGAAGCTTTCTTT. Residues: CASGDRVASRDSPMNTEAFF.

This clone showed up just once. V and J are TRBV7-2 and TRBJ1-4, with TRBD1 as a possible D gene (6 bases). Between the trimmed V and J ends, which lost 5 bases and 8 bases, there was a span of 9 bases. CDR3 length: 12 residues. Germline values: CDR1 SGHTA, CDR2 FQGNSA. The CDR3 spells CASSTGTEKLFF. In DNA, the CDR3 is TGTGCCAGCAGCACCGGGACAGAAAAACTGTTTTTT.

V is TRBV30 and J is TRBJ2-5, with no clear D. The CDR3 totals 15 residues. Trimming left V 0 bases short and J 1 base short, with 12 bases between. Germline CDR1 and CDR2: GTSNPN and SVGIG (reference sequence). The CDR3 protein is CAWSVLLSPQETQYF. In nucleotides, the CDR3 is TGTGCCTGGAGTGTACTTCTGAGCCCCCAAGAGACCCAGTACTTC.

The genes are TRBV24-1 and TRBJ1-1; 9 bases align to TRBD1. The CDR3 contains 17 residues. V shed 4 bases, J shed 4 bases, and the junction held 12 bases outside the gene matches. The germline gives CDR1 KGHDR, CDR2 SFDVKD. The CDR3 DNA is TGTGCCACCAGTGAGGGCAACAGGGGGCTCATCGGCACTGAAGCTTTCTTT. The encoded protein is CATSEGNRGLIGTEAFF.

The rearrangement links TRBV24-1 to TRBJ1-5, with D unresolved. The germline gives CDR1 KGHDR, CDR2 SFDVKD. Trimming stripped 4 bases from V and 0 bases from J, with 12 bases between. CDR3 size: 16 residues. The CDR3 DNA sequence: TGTGCCACCAGTGAGACATCCTGGTATAGCAATCAGCCCCAGCATTTT. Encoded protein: CATSETSWYSNQPQHF.

The CDR3 nucleotides read TGTGCCAGCAGCGTGGACAGAGGCTATGGCTACACCTTC. It codes for CASSVDRGYGYTF. The chain recombines TRBV9 with TRBJ1-2; weak D call: TRBD1 (6 bases). The CDR3 spans 13 residues. The germline gives CDR1 SGDLS, CDR2 YYNGEE. The V and J ends lost 2 bases and 4 bases respectively, with 9 bases between them.

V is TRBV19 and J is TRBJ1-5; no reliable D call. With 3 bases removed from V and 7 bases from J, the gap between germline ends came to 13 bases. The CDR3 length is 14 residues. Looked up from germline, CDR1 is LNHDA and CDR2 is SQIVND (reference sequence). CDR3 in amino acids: CASSIVRREQPQHF. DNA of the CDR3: TGTGCCAGTAGTATTGTCCGTCGGGAACAGCCCCAGCATTTT.

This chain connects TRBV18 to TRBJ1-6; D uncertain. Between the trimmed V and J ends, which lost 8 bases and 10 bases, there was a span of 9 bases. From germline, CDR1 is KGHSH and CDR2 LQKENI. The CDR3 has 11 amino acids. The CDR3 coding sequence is TGTGCCAGCCCCTATCGGTCACCCCTCCACTTT. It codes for CASPYRSPLHF.

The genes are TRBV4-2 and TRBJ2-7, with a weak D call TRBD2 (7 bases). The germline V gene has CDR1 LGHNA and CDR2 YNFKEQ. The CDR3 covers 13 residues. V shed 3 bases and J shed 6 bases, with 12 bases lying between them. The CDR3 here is CASSQGGRVEQYF. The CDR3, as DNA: TGTGCCAGCAGCCAGGGGGGGCGGGTCGAGCAGTACTTC.

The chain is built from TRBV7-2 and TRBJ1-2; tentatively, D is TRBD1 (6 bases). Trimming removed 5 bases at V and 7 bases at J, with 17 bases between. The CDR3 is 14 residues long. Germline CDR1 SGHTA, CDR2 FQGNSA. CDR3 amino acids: CASSANTGMAGYTF. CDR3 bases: TGTGCCAGCAGCGCGAATACAGGGATGGCTGGCTACACCTTC.

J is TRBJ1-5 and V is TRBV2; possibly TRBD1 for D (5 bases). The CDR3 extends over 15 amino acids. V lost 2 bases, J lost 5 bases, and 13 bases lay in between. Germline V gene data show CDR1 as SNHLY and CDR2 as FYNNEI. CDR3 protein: CASSENLGDYQPQHF. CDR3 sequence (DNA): TGTGCCAGCAGTGAAAATCTGGGGGACTATCAGCCCCAGCATTTT.

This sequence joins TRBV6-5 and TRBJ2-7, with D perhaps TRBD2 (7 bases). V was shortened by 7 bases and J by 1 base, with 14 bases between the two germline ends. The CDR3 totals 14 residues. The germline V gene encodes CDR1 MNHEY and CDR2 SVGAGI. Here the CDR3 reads CASKVRGLSYEQYF. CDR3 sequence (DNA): TGTGCCAGCAAAGTGCGGGGGCTGTCCTACGAGCAGTACTTC.

The DNA of the CDR3 is TGTGCCAGCAGCCAGGGGCGGGGAAACACTGAAGCTTTCTTT. This translates into CASSQGRGNTEAFF. This chain connects TRBV3-1 (or the pseudogene TRBV3-2) to TRBJ1-1; TRBD1 is a possible D gene (5 bases). In germline, CDR1 is LGHDT, CDR2 YNNKEL (reference sequence). V dropped 3 bases and J dropped 2 bases, with 10 bases sitting between them. The CDR3 has 14 amino acids.